The clone carrying this TCR beta chain was detected once. Germline CDR1 MGHRA, CDR2 YSYEKL. The CDR3 contains 15 residues. V was pared by 6 bases and J by 6 bases, with 15 bases between. This specimen comes from a study of blood T cell repertoires in COVID-19. Sequenced by immunoSEQ multiplex PCR; TCRdb stores in-frame clones only, minus some. The repertoire holds around 150,000 clones, 75% to 90% seen once, with roughly 13% in the top ten. The chain employs TRBV4-1 and TRBJ1-6; D may be TRBD1 (5 bases). The receptor was derived from a woman aged 55 to 70 who had recovered from COVID-19. The material sequenced was PBMCs or T cells enriched from blood (not recorded which). The CDR3 loop reads CASSLGGLGNSPLHF. DNA for the CDR3: TGCGCCAGCAGTCTCGGGGGACTGGGTAATTCACCCCTCCACTTT.